These 14 T cell receptor beta chains share one sample of origin, sequenced in a study of blood T cell repertoires in COVID-19. Clones were sequenced by immunoSEQ multiplex PCR, and TCRdb holds only the in-frame ones, with some missing. The data contain some 94,000 clones, about 71% of them singletons. The material sequenced was peripheral blood. The receptor source for this set is a woman aged 60-70 years in a cohort sampled during active or convalescent COVID-19.

V usage is TRBV7-9 and J usage is TRBJ2-3; the match to TRBD2 covers 8 bases. V dropped 2 bases and J dropped 1; count of bases not matched to a gene: 2. Germline V CDR1 and CDR2: SEHNR, FQNEAQ (reference sequence). CDR3 length equals 15 residues. CDR3 nucleotides: TGTGCCAGCAGCTTAAAGGGACTAGGCACAGATACGCAGTATTTT. Its translation is CASSLKGLGTDTQYF. The full variable domain, its missing parts supplied by reference TRBV7-9 and TRBJ2-3, is DTGVSQNPRHKITKRGQNVTFRCDPISEHNRLYWYRQTLGQGPEFLTYFQNEAQLEKSRLLSDRFSAERPKGSFSTLEIQRTEQGDSAMYLCASSLKGLGTDTQYFGPGTRLTVL.

The CDR3 DNA sequence: TGTGCCAGCAGCGCCTCCAGCACAGATACGCAGTATTTT. Translating gives CASSASSTDTQYF. The V and J genes are TRBV9 and TRBJ2-3; D unresolved. The germline CDR1 and CDR2 sequences are SGDLS and YYNGEE. The V gene lost 3 bases and the J gene lost 0 bases, with 5 bases spanning the gap. The length of the CDR3 is 13 residues.

CDR3 protein: CATSDSRGFATEAFF. As DNA, the CDR3 is TGTGCCACCAGTGATTCGAGGGGGTTCGCCACTGAAGCTTTCTTT. The V call is TRBV24-1, the J call TRBJ1-1, with D maybe TRBD1 (6 bases). Germline values: CDR1 KGHDR, CDR2 SFDVKD. The CDR3 has 15 amino acids. V lost 2 bases and J 4 bases, leaving 13 bases between the germline ends.

A remark on this clone: Lacking the conserved final phenylalanine or tryptophan, this CDR3 likely reflects a read error. The DNA is left out, because the CDR3 cannot be placed on it with certainty; the CDR3 is given as TCRdb lists it. V gene TRBV5-3 combines with J gene TRBJ2-3; TRBD2 is the table's D call and was not checked against the DNA. Being an ORF, TRBV5-3 has a function that is uncertain. The length of the CDR3 is 10 amino acids, counting both ends. The CDR3 protein is CARDRGTSGG.

The genes are TRBV2 and TRBJ2-1; TRBD2 agrees at 9 bases. J lost 5 bases, V lost 7 bases, and 9 bases had no gene match. The CDR3 length is 15 residues. Germline V gene lookup returns CDR1 SNHLY and CDR2 FYNNEI. The CDR3 DNA reads as TGTGCCAGCACCCGCCAAGCGGGGGGAAACAATGAGCAGTTCTTC. This gives the protein CASTRQAGGNNEQFF.

This clone occurred a few times. This chain links TRBV10-3 with TRBJ2-1, with D uncertain. Between the trimmed V and J ends, which lost 3 bases and 0 bases, there was a span of 6 bases. This CDR3 region has 14 residues. The germline V gene has CDR1 ENHRY and CDR2 SYGVKD. The chain's CDR3 is CAISDSRSYNEQFF. Written as DNA, the CDR3 is TGTGCCATCAGTGATTCCCGCTCCTACAATGAGCAGTTCTTC.

The rearrangement uses TRBV19 and TRBJ1-2; the D gene is possibly TRBD1 (5 bases). The CDR3 spans 15 residues. CDR1 and CDR2 from the germline V gene are LNHDA and SQIVND (reference sequence). Trimming removed 5 bases from V and 3 bases from J, with 16 bases in between. CDR3: CASSAPDRMDYGYTF. CDR3 DNA sequence: TGTGCCAGTAGTGCCCCTGACAGAATGGACTATGGCTACACCTTC.

The J gene is TRBJ1-6, the V gene TRBV7-9; no clear D. Trimming removed 8 bases at V and 5 bases at J, with 7 bases between. CDR1 and CDR2 from the germline V gene are SEHNR and FQNEAQ (reference sequence). The CDR3 contains 12 residues. CDR3 nucleotides: TGTGCCAGCGGGCAGAATAATTCACCCCTCCACTTT. This sequence encodes CASGQNNSPLHF.

V gene TRBV7-3 combines with J gene TRBJ1-1, with D hard to call. V shed 1 base and J shed 1 base, with 7 bases lying between them. The germline V gene has CDR1 SGHTA and CDR2 FQGTGA. The CDR3 runs to 14 residues. The CDR3 DNA reads as TGTGCCAGCAGCTTAAGCGGGTCGAACACTGAAGCTTTCTTT. This translates into CASSLSGSNTEAFF.

V and J are TRBV9 and TRBJ2-1; TRBD2 agrees at 10 bases. Trimming took 0 bases from V and 9 from J; bases not matched to a gene: 12. Germline V lookup: CDR1 SGDLS, CDR2 YYNGEE. The CDR3 covers 17 residues. The CDR3 spells CASSVEEGAGGIGEQFF. The DNA of the CDR3 is TGTGCCAGCAGCGTAGAGGAAGGAGCGGGGGGGATCGGTGAGCAGTTCTTC. The full variable domain, completed using reference TRBV9 and TRBJ2-1, is DSGVTQTPKHLITATGQRVTLRCSPRSGDLSVYWYQQSLDQGLQFLIQYYNGEERAKGNILERFSAQQFPDLHSELNLSSLELGDSALYFCASSVEEGAGGIGEQFFGPGTRLTVL.

This rearrangement joins TRBV5-6 to TRBJ2-5; 10 bases are a match to TRBD1. Germline V lookup: CDR1 SGHDT, CDR2 YYEEEE. This CDR3 region has 14 residues. Unmatched junction bases numbered 5, after V lost 4 bases and J lost 5 bases. The CDR3 region is CASSPKGQGETQYF. Here the CDR3 DNA reads TGTGCCAGCAGCCCAAAGGGACAGGGGGAGACCCAGTACTTC.

The CDR3 region is CASSLANLYGYTF. The CDR3 nucleotides are TGTGCCAGCAGTCTGGCAAACCTCTATGGCTACACCTTC. V and J are TRBV2 and TRBJ1-2; no clear D gene. CDR1 and CDR2 from the germline V gene are SNHLY and FYNNEI. V lost 5 bases and J 4 bases, leaving 11 bases between the germline ends. CDR3 length: 13 residues. Full variable domain (missing parts from reference TRBV2 and TRBJ1-2): EPEVTQTPSHQVTQMGQEVILRCVPISNHLYFYWYRQILGQKVEFLVSFYNNEISEKSEIFDDQFSVERPDGSNFTLKIRSTKLEDSAMYFCASSLANLYGYTFGSGTRLTVV.

This chain uses TRBV7-8 with TRBJ2-2, with D tentatively TRBD1 (6 bases). The CDR3 contains 20 residues. CDR1 and CDR2 (germline): SGHVS, FQNEAQ. The V end was cut by 4 bases, the J end by 0 bases, with 24 bases between. The DNA of the CDR3 is TGTGCCAGCAGCTCGAGGATAATACCGGGACAACCGACGAACACCGGGGAGCTGTTTTTT. Translating it yields CASSSRIIPGQPTNTGELFF. The variable domain in full, completed from reference TRBV7-8 and TRBJ2-2, reads GAGVSQSPRYKVAKRGQDVALRCDPISGHVSLFWYQQALGQGPEFLTYFQNEAQLDKSGLPSDRFFAERPEGSVSTLKIQRTQQEDSAVYLCASSSRIIPGQPTNTGELFFGEGSRLTVL.

The CDR3 reads CASSLRQGYSNQPQHF. The DNA of the CDR3 is TGTGCCAGCAGCCTCCGACAGGGATATAGCAATCAGCCCCAGCATTTT. The chain combines TRBV5-8 with TRBJ1-5; 7 bases match TRBD1. The CDR3 extends over 16 amino acids. Trimming removed 4 bases from V and 0 bases from J; junction bases left unmatched: 7. Germline values: CDR1 SGHTS, CDR2 YDEGEE.